The TCR beta chain described here comes from a study of blood T cells in healthy people across ages. This clonotype was recorded a few times. Its antigen is still unknown. Sample-barcoded 5' priming and a J-beta primer mix drove a second PCR of roughly 7 to 11 cycles. Through a template-switch adaptor with 12 random nucleotides, each cDNA molecule received a tag. Each CDR3 protein is one row after TCRdb ran MiXCR on the 5' RACE reads. The sample carries about 570,000 distinct CDR3 sequences, about 26% recorded once. Study-wide results and limits: Roughly linear age-related decline in beta diversity appeared, significant by age around 42. Long-lived donors carried more naive CD4+ cells and greater diversity than aged donors.

What was sequenced was blood. The TCR originated in a woman in her seventies in good health.

CDR3 coding DNA: TGTGCCATCAAGACTAATTACAATGAGCAGTTCTTC. It codes for CAIKTNYNEQFF. The chain joins TRBV10-3 to TRBJ2-1; weak D call: TRBD2 (5 bases). The CDR3 runs 12 residues. CDR1 and CDR2 (germline): ENHRY, SYGVKD. Trimming removed 7 bases at V and 4 bases at J, with 8 bases between.